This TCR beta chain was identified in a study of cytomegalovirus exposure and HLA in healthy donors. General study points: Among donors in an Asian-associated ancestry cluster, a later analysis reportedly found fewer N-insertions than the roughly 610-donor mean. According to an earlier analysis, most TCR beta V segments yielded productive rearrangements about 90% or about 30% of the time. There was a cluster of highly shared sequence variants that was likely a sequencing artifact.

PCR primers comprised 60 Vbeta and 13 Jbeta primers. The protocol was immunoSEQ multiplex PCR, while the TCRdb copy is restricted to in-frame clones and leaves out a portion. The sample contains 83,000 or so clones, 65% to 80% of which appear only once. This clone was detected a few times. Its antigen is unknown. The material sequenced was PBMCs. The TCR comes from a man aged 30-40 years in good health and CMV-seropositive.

The CDR3, as DNA: TGTGCCAGCACACCCGGGACAGGGGACACTGAAGCTTTCTTT. This gives the protein CASTPGTGDTEAFF. V is TRBV7-3 and J is TRBJ1-1, with 10 bases matching TRBD1. CDR3 size: 14 residues. In germline, CDR1 is SGHTA, CDR2 FQGTGA. With 7 bases clipped from V and 3 bases from J, the junction kept 5 bases outside the gene matches.